Listed below are T cell receptor beta chains from one sample, sequenced in a study of PD-L1 blockade in urothelial cancer. Clones were sequenced by immunoSEQ multiplex PCR, and TCRdb holds only the in-frame ones, with some missing. The sample yields 95,000 or so clones, around nine tenths seen once. Sequenced material: PBMCs, taken around atezolizumab (anti-PD-L1) treatment. These receptors originate from a man aged 60 to 75 with urothelial cancer. Each CDR3 is given without its conserved first and last residue.

j_call | cdr3_length | v_call | cdr3_aa
TRBJ1-1 | 12 | TRBV7-9 | ASSLVETSLEAF
TRBJ2-4 | 13 | TRBV19 | ASSIVSSGKNIQY
TRBJ1-1 | 12 | TRBV11-2 | ASSLWQGETEAF
TRBJ2-7 | 14 | TRBV19 | ASSTRTSGRGYEQY
TRBJ1-5 | 13 | TRBV7-2 | ASSLVGGVEQPQH
TRBJ2-1 | 13 | TRBV7-2 | ASSSSGGAYNEQF
TRBJ1-2 | 11 | TRBV29-1 | SVGTGDYYGYT
TRBJ2-7 | 13 | TRBV5-4 | ASSLRTSGVVEQY
TRBJ2-1 | 13 | TRBV10-3 | AISPGQGTNNEQF
TRBJ2-7 | 12 | TRBV28 | ASIKDRGYYEQY
TRBJ1-2 | 13 | TRBV6-1 | ASTLDRRANYGYT
TRBJ2-1 | 13 | TRBV10-3 | AAKGEKGSYNEQF
TRBJ2-2 | 15 | TRBV7-6 | ASSLQASGSITGELF
TRBJ2-1 | 15 | TRBV12-5 | ASGLVVAGGLYNEQF
TRBJ1-1 | 12 | TRBV4-1 | ASRWGDRNTEAF
TRBJ2-3 | 13 | TRBV19 | ASSAGGWGADTQY
TRBJ1-1 | 12 | TRBV5-6 | ASSEGLGGTEAF
TRBJ2-7 | 11 | TRBV5-4 | ASSLDSPYEQY
TRBJ2-5 | 13 | TRBV15 | ATSSPLTGQETQY
TRBJ1-2 | 14 | TRBV2 | ASLPGQGARYYGYT
TRBJ2-2 | 11 | TRBV11-2 | ASSLGHTGELF
TRBJ2-7 | 9 | TRBV7-2 | ASSPAYEQY
TRBJ2-1 | 12 | TRBV12-5 | ASQRLDSYNEQF
TRBJ2-7 | 16 | TRBV5-1 | ASSRTGLSLAGGDEQY